Following are 8 T cell receptor beta chains from one sample sequenced in a study of blood T cell repertoires in COVID-19. The repertoire was sequenced with immunoSEQ multiplex PCR; TCRdb's copy has only in-frame clones and lacks some. This table holds around 99,000 clones, 75% to 95% found once. The sequencing sample was made of peripheral blood. These receptors came from a woman in her twenties or thirties with acute or convalescent COVID-19.

V is TRBV5-1 and J is TRBJ1-2; D perhaps matches TRBD1 (5 bases). The germline V and J ends were trimmed by 0 bases and 3 bases, with 9 bases remaining between them. The CDR3 covers 14 residues. CDR1 and CDR2 (germline): SGHRS, YFSETQ. The CDR3 reads CASSLAPQDYGYTF. CDR3 nucleotide sequence: TGCGCCAGCAGCTTGGCTCCACAGGACTATGGCTACACCTTC.

The rearrangement joins TRBV7-3 to TRBJ1-2, with D perhaps matching TRBD1 (5 bases). The CDR3 sequence is 13 residues long. CDR1 and CDR2 (germline): SGHTA, FQGTGA. V was cut by 2 bases and J by 6 bases, with 10 bases left in between. CDR3 DNA: TGTGCCAGCAGCTTACAGCTAGGGGATGGCTACACCTTC. Translation gives CASSLQLGDGYTF.

The V gene is TRBV4-3, the J gene TRBJ2-2, with 9 bases matching TRBD2. This CDR3 region has 17 residues. J lost 2 bases, V lost 1 base, and 5 bases had no gene match. Germline V gene sequence: CDR1 LGHNA, CDR2 YSLEER. The CDR3 region has the DNA TGCGCCAGCAGCCAAGTCCCGACTAGCGGAAACACCGGGGAGCTGTTTTTT. It yields the protein CASSQVPTSGNTGELFF.

The chain uses TRBV9 and TRBJ2-3; the D gene is possibly TRBD2 (6 bases). Per the germline V gene, CDR1 is SGDLS and CDR2 is YYNGEE. V shed 6 bases and J shed 0 bases, with 14 bases lying between them. The CDR3 has 15 residues. The CDR3 nucleotides read TGTGCCAGCACTATAGCGGCGACTAGCACAGATACGCAGTATTTT. It translates to CASTIAATSTDTQYF.

The V gene is TRBV7-2, the J gene TRBJ1-1; possibly TRBD1 for D (5 bases). V gave up 5 bases and J gave up 11 bases, with 18 bases separating them. CDR3 size: 13 residues. Germline values: CDR1 SGHTA, CDR2 FQGNSA. CDR3 protein: CASSPRGGREAFF. The CDR3 DNA sequence: TGTGCCAGCAGCCCAAGGGGAGGCAGGGAGGCTTTCTTT.

The rearrangement links TRBV4-1 to TRBJ1-5; D is uncertain. Germline CDR1 reads MGHRA; CDR2 reads YSYEKL. V was pared by 1 base and J by 1 base, with 8 bases between. CDR3 size: 15 residues. This chain's CDR3 is CASSQVFRSNQPQHF. CDR3 DNA: TGCGCCAGCAGCCAAGTATTCAGAAGCAATCAGCCCCAGCATTTT.

The V call is TRBV6-5, the J call TRBJ1-2; 10 nucleotides match TRBD1. Germline CDR1 is MNHEY and CDR2 is SVGAGI. After removal of 6 bases from V and 5 bases from J, the junction contained 6 bases not matched to a gene. The CDR3 totals 14 residues. CDR3 bases: TGTGCCAGCAGGGACAGGGGGAAGCTGTATGGCTACACCTTC. Its protein is CASRDRGKLYGYTF.

This sequence joins TRBV7-2 and TRBJ1-1, with D hard to call. CDR3 length equals 15 residues. Trimming shortened V by 2 bases and J by 2 bases, and 12 bases separated the two germline ends. From germline, CDR1 is SGHTA and CDR2 FQGNSA. Here the CDR3 DNA reads TGTGCCAGCAGCTTAAACCCGGGATCCAACACTGAAGCTTTCTTT. Translating gives CASSLNPGSNTEAFF.